This T cell receptor beta chain was obtained from a study of blood T cell repertoires in COVID-19. Study-wide context: T cells, B-cell-depleted T cells, or PBMCs supplied cDNA or gDNA.

In this sample, this clone turned up a few times. Clones were sequenced by immunoSEQ multiplex PCR, and TCRdb holds only the in-frame ones, with some missing. Found here are roughly 100,000 clones, around nine tenths of them singletons; the top ten hold roughly 11%. Germline CDR1 reads SGHRS; CDR2 reads YFSETQ. CDR3 length equals 13 residues. The V and J ends lost 5 bases and 6 bases respectively, with 14 bases between them. The material sequenced was peripheral blood. The sequence was obtained from a man of 80 years or more with acute or convalescent COVID-19. The chain joins TRBV5-1 to TRBJ1-2; D gene ambiguous. This CDR3 reads CASSSGSTDGYTF. The CDR3 DNA reads TGCGCCAGCAGTTCCGGGAGTACGGATGGCTACACCTTC.